A single sample is the source of the 23 T cell receptor beta chains below, sequenced in a study of cytomegalovirus exposure and HLA in healthy donors. The repertoire was sequenced with immunoSEQ multiplex PCR; TCRdb's copy has only in-frame clones and lacks some. Altogether 90,000 or so clones are present, around 84% being singletons, with the ten largest covering roughly 22%. The sequenced sample was PBMCs. These receptors were taken from a man between 18 and 35 years old in good health and CMV-seropositive.

The chain couples TRBV5-1 to TRBJ1-1; D is uncertain. Per the germline V gene, CDR1 is SGHRS and CDR2 is YFSETQ. Trimming removed 3 bases from V and 0 bases from J, with 6 bases in between. This CDR3 has 13 residues. The CDR3 protein is CASSSGLNTEAFF. In nucleotides, the CDR3 is TGCGCCAGCAGCTCGGGGTTGAACACTGAAGCTTTCTTT.

This clone was recorded once. The V gene is TRBV6-5, the J gene TRBJ1-1; a possible D gene is TRBD1 (6 bases). This CDR3 contains 13 residues. Trimming shortened V by 3 bases and J by 6 bases, and 11 bases separated the two germline ends. The V gene's germline CDR1 is MNHEY and CDR2 SVGAGI. The CDR3 here is CASSYTKGAEAFF. The CDR3 nucleotides are TGTGCCAGCAGTTATACTAAGGGGGCTGAAGCTTTCTTT.

This clone occurred a few times. The chain carries TRBV6-1 and TRBJ2-5; tentatively, D is TRBD1 (7 bases). The CDR3 has 16 amino acids. The V gene lost 2 bases and the J gene lost 5 bases, with 18 bases spanning the gap. Germline CDR1 reads MNHNS; CDR2 reads SASEGT. CDR3 nucleotide sequence: TGTGCCAGCAGTGAATTGGGGGGACAGATGGGGGAGACCCAGTACTTC. Residues: CASSELGGQMGETQYF.

The rearrangement links TRBV7-2 to TRBJ2-7; tentatively, D is TRBD1 (6 bases). V was clipped by 3 bases and J by 4 bases, with 10 bases between them. Germline V gene sequence: CDR1 SGHTA, CDR2 FQGNSA. This CDR3 comprises 13 residues. CDR3 nucleotide sequence: TGTGCCAGCAGCTTGAACAGGGAGTACGAGCAGTACTTC. Residues: CASSLNREYEQYF.

This clone has only a few counts. The chain uses TRBV18 and TRBJ2-7; a weak D match, TRBD1 (5 bases). Germline V lookup: CDR1 KGHSH, CDR2 LQKENI. V was shortened by 2 bases and J by 2 bases, with 7 bases between the two germline ends. This CDR3 has 13 residues. CDR3 residues: CASSPGATYEQYF. For the CDR3, the DNA is TGTGCCAGCTCACCAGGGGCCACCTACGAGCAGTACTTC.

The chain is built from TRBV5-5 and TRBJ2-7, with D maybe TRBD1 (5 bases). The CDR3 has 15 amino acids. The germline V gene encodes CDR1 SGHKS and CDR2 YYEKEE (reference sequence). Trimming took off 0 bases at V and 4 bases at J, with 14 bases between the two ends. The CDR3 is CASSLAAGILYEQYF. For the CDR3, the DNA is TGTGCCAGCAGCTTGGCGGCAGGGATTTTGTACGAGCAGTACTTC.

This chain joins TRBV4-1 and TRBJ2-1; 8 nucleotides align to TRBD1. V dropped 1 base and J dropped 2; count of bases not matched to a gene: 4. Germline CDR1 reads MGHRA; CDR2 reads YSYEKL. The CDR3 spans 16 residues. The CDR3 is CASSQGQGSPYNEQFF. The CDR3 DNA follows: TGCGCCAGCAGCCAAGGACAGGGGTCACCCTACAATGAGCAGTTCTTC.

V is TRBV5-4 and J is TRBJ2-5; no reliable D call. Trimming left V 0 bases short and J 2 bases short, with 8 bases between. The CDR3 contains 14 residues. Germline-derived CDR1 and CDR2 are SGHNT and YYREEE (reference sequence). CDR3 protein: CASSLGLVQETQYF. The CDR3 DNA sequence: TGTGCCAGCAGCTTGGGACTCGTACAAGAGACCCAGTACTTC. The full variable domain, rest sourced from reference TRBV5-4 and TRBJ2-5, is ETGVTQSPTHLIKTRGQQVTLRCSSQSGHNTVSWYQQALGQGPQFIFQYYREEENGRGNFPPRFSGLQFPNYSSELNVNALELDDSALYLCASSLGLVQETQYFGPGTRLLVL.

The J gene is TRBJ2-7, the V gene TRBV21-1; the D call TRBD1 from the table was never checked on the DNA. TRBV21-1 is tagged as a pseudogene. This CDR3 contains 14 residues. This CDR3 is CASSQTGTGCEQYV. Here the CDR3 DNA reads TGTGCCAGCAGTCAAACCGGGACAGGGTGCGAGCAGTACGTC.

This clone was detected a few times. This chain joins TRBV6-1 and TRBJ2-7; weak D call: TRBD2 (5 bases). The CDR3 is 13 amino acids. Trimming left V 7 bases short and J 2 bases short, with 12 bases between. The V gene's germline CDR1 is MNHNS and CDR2 SASEGT. In nucleotides, the CDR3 is TGTGCCAGCATGTGGGAGCCCACCTACGAGCAGTACGTC. It translates to CASMWEPTYEQYV.

The V and J genes are TRBV6-6 and TRBJ1-1; no clear D gene. Germline V lookup: CDR1 MNHNY, CDR2 SVGAGI (reference sequence). The CDR3 consists of 14 residues. Between the trimmed V and J ends, which lost 3 bases and 1 base, there was a span of 9 bases. CDR3 DNA sequence: TGTGCCAGCAGTTATACAGCGGGGAACACTGAAGCTTTCTTT. Translated, it gives CASSYTAGNTEAFF.

This clone came up once. This chain connects TRBV7-8 to TRBJ1-5, with D possibly being TRBD1 (6 bases). CDR1 is SGHVS, CDR2 FQNEAQ, per germline. The CDR3 runs 15 residues. V was shortened by 1 base and J by 1 base, with 8 bases between the two germline ends. The CDR3 region has the DNA TGTGCCAGCAGCTTAGGGCAGGGGAGCAATCAGCCCCAGCATTTT. Amino acid sequence: CASSLGQGSNQPQHF. Using reference TRBV7-8 and TRBJ1-5 for the parts outside the CDR3, the full variable domain is GAGVSQSPRYKVAKRGQDVALRCDPISGHVSLFWYQQALGQGPEFLTYFQNEAQLDKSGLPSDRFFAERPEGSVSTLKIQRTQQEDSAVYLCASSLGQGSNQPQHFGDGTRLSIL.

This chain connects TRBV18 to TRBJ2-1; 10 bases agree with TRBD2. V lost 5 bases, J lost 5 bases, and 9 bases stayed unmatched. Germline V gene data show CDR1 as KGHSH and CDR2 as LQKENI. The CDR3 spans 16 residues. The CDR3 is CASSSSSSGRNNEQFF. CDR3 sequence (DNA): TGTGCCAGCTCATCTTCCTCTAGCGGGAGAAACAATGAGCAGTTCTTC. Drawing the rest from reference TRBV18 and TRBJ2-1, the complete variable domain is NAGVMQNPRHLVRRRGQEARLRCSPMKGHSHVYWYRQLPEEGLKFMVYLQKENIIDESGMPKERFSAEFPKEGPSILRIQQVVRGDSAAYFCASSSSSSGRNNEQFFGPGTRLTVL.

The chain's CDR3 is CAWSEAGYSNQPQHF. In DNA, the CDR3 is TGTGCCTGGAGTGAGGCGGGATATAGCAATCAGCCCCAGCATTTT. The genes are TRBV30 and TRBJ1-5; D is unresolved. The CDR3 is 15 residues long. CDR1 and CDR2 (germline): GTSNPN, SVGIG (reference sequence). Trimming left V 1 base short and J 0 bases short, with 10 bases between.

This clone appeared once. The V call is TRBV29-1, the J call TRBJ2-7; 7 nucleotides align to TRBD1. Trimming removed 6 bases from V and 2 bases from J; junction bases left unmatched: 4. This CDR3 has 12 amino acids. Germline CDR1 and CDR2: SQVTM and ANQGSEA. CDR3 sequence reads: CSVRGQTYEQYF. DNA of the CDR3: TGCAGCGTCCGGGGACAGACCTACGAGCAGTACTTC.

The chain is built from TRBV14 and TRBJ1-2; 10 nucleotides agree with TRBD1. This CDR3 has 17 amino acids. Per the germline V gene, CDR1 is SGHDN and CDR2 is FVKESK. The V and J ends lost 2 bases and 8 bases, in that order; junction bases with no gene match: 14. CDR3 bases: TGTGCCAGCAGCCAAAGTTTACTTGGGACAGGGGTACCGGGCTACACCTTC. Translating gives CASSQSLLGTGVPGYTF. Drawing the rest from reference TRBV14 and TRBJ1-2, the complete variable domain is EAGVTQFPSHSVIEKGQTVTLRCDPISGHDNLYWYRRVMGKEIKFLLHFVKESKQDESGMPNNRFLAERTGGTYSTLKVQPAELEDSGVYFCASSQSLLGTGVPGYTFGSGTRLTVV.

The chain couples TRBV19 to TRBJ1-4; weak D call: TRBD1 (6 bases). The CDR3 is 14 amino acids. V lost 2 bases and J 11 bases, leaving 15 bases between the germline ends. The V gene's germline CDR1 is LNHDA and CDR2 SQIVND (reference sequence). The CDR3 nucleotides are TGTGCCAGTAGTATAACGGGGGGCAGAGGGAAACTGTTTTTT. This gives the protein CASSITGGRGKLFF.

The CDR3 coding sequence is TGTGCCAGCAGCGTGGACAGGGGCTACAATGAGCAGTTCTTC. Translating it yields CASSVDRGYNEQFF. The chain employs TRBV7-8 and TRBJ2-1, with 9 bases aligning to TRBD1. Trimming removed 5 bases from V and 3 bases from J; junction bases left unmatched: 2. Germline CDR1 reads SGHVS; CDR2 reads FQNEAQ. This CDR3 is 14 amino acids long.

This chain links TRBV9 with TRBJ2-1; 7 bases map to TRBD2. This CDR3 has 15 residues. From germline, CDR1 is SGDLS and CDR2 YYNGEE. The J segment lost 7 bases and the V segment lost 2 bases, leaving 9 bases of the junction unmatched. The CDR3 nucleotides read TGTGCCAGCAGCGTCCTTAGCGGGCCTGGGAATGAGCAGTTCTTC. This codes for CASSVLSGPGNEQFF.

The genes are TRBV6-1 and TRBJ1-5, with D uncertain. The germline V and J ends were trimmed by 6 bases and 11 bases, with 11 bases remaining between them. Germline V CDR1 and CDR2: MNHNS, SASEGT. The CDR3 runs to 11 residues. The CDR3 DNA follows: TGTGCCAGCAGCCTCTACAGAGCCCAGCATTTT. It is translated as CASSLYRAQHF.

This clone showed up just once. The rearrangement links TRBV5-1 to TRBJ2-3, with 10 bases that match TRBD2. Germline lookup yields CDR1 SGHRS and CDR2 YFSETQ. The J segment lost 5 bases and the V segment lost 3 bases, leaving 9 bases of the junction unmatched. This CDR3 contains 16 residues. The CDR3 DNA sequence: TGCGCCAGCAGCTACACTCTAGCGGGAGTCGGAGATACGCAGTATTTT. This gives the protein CASSYTLAGVGDTQYF.

The chain combines TRBV29-1 with TRBJ2-1, with D unresolved. Germline CDR1 is SQVTM and CDR2 is ANQGSEA. The V end lost 4 bases, the J end lost 8 bases, and 9 bases lay between the germline ends. There are 11 residues in the CDR3. DNA for the CDR3: TGCAGCGTTGCGAGGAGCGATGAGCAGTTCTTC. This codes for CSVARSDEQFF.

This clone was recorded a few times. This chain connects TRBV11-2 to TRBJ1-1; D remains unclear. Germline lookup yields CDR1 SGHAT and CDR2 FQNNGV. This CDR3 has 14 amino acids. The V end lost 1 base, the J end lost 2 bases, and 8 bases lay between the germline ends. The CDR3 reads CASSLGPGNTEAFF. CDR3 sequence (DNA): TGTGCCAGCAGCTTAGGGCCGGGAAACACTGAAGCTTTCTTT.